Following are 22 T cell receptor beta chains from one sample sequenced in a study of T cells in localized non-small cell lung cancer. This table comes from immunoSEQ multiplex PCR, and its TCRdb copy is limited to in-frame clones, with some not included. The sample holds about 26,000 clones; 75% to 90% are singletons and the top ten take 4.1%. Sequenced material: peripheral blood, taken before any cancer treatment. These receptors all come from a woman aged 35-70 years with stage I lung adenocarcinoma.

The chain combines TRBV4-1 with TRBJ2-3; 10 nucleotides line up with TRBD1. V lost 2 bases and J lost 4; bases outside the gene matches: 6. The CDR3 is 16 residues long. Germline CDR1 is MGHRA and CDR2 is YSYEKL. CDR3 region: CASSQPLTGGADTQYF. The CDR3 DNA is TGCGCCAGCAGCCAACCCCTGACAGGGGGCGCAGATACGCAGTATTTT.

The chain joins TRBV28 to TRBJ1-5, with D possibly matching TRBD1 (6 bases). CDR3 size: 15 residues. The V gene's germline CDR1 is MDHEN and CDR2 SYDVKM. Trimming removed 4 bases at V and 6 bases at J, with 16 bases between. The CDR3 protein is CASSYPGRGVQPQHF. In nucleotides, the CDR3 is TGTGCCAGCAGTTACCCTGGTAGGGGGGTTCAGCCCCAGCATTTT. Looking up the rest from reference TRBV28 and TRBJ1-5 gives the full variable domain: DVKVTQSSRYLVKRTGEKVFLECVQDMDHENMFWYRQDPGLGLRLIYFSYDVKMKEKGDIPEGYSVSREKKERFSLILESASTNQTSMYLCASSYPGRGVQPQHFGDGTRLSIL.

The gene calls are TRBV6-5 and TRBJ1-4; 7 nucleotides agree with TRBD1. This CDR3 has 14 residues. Germline values: CDR1 MNHEY, CDR2 SVGAGI. Trimming cost V 6 bases and J 8 bases; bases outside gene matches: 9. CDR3 sequence reads: CASRTSGTAEKLFF. DNA for the CDR3: TGTGCCAGCAGGACGTCCGGGACAGCAGAAAAACTGTTTTTT.

The chain has TRBV6-4 and TRBJ1-6; D call uncertain. The CDR3 runs to 14 residues. Trimming removed 3 bases from V and 0 bases from J, with 3 bases in between. Germline CDR1 MRHNA, CDR2 SNTAGT. The CDR3, as DNA: TGTGCCAGCAGTGATTACTCCTATAATTCACCCCTCCACTTT. This codes for CASSDYSYNSPLHF.

V gene TRBV6-5 combines with J gene TRBJ1-6, with TRBD1 identical over 7 bases. Germline lookup yields CDR1 MNHEY and CDR2 SVGAGI. The junction had 6 bases not matched to a gene; V was cut back by 6 bases and J by 4 bases. The CDR3 length is 15 residues. DNA for the CDR3: TGTGCCAGCAGGGCCTGGGACAGATATAATTCACCCCTCCACTTT. Translating gives CASRAWDRYNSPLHF.

CDR3 DNA: TGTGCCAGCAGCTCGGGAATCACTAGCGGGAACAATGAGCAGTTCTTC. This codes for CASSSGITSGNNEQFF. This chain uses TRBV5-4 with TRBJ2-1; TRBD2 agrees at 10 bases. Germline loops: CDR1 SGHNT, CDR2 YYREEE (reference sequence). The CDR3 runs to 16 residues. V shed 3 bases and J 5 bases; nucleotides not matched to a gene: 8.

V is TRBV5-6 and J is TRBJ2-2; 13 nucleotides align to TRBD2. Trimming removed 5 bases from V and 5 bases from J; junction bases left unmatched: 3. The CDR3 runs to 15 residues. Per germline, CDR1 SGHDT and CDR2 YYEEEE. The DNA of the CDR3 is TGTGCCAGCAGAGGACTAGCGGGGGCAACCGGGGAGCTGTTTTTT. This gives the protein CASRGLAGATGELFF.

The chain employs TRBV30 and TRBJ2-5, with 9 bases matching TRBD1. V shed 1 base, J shed 0 bases, and the junction held 6 bases outside the gene matches. The CDR3 runs 16 residues. Germline CDR1 is GTSNPN and CDR2 is SVGIG (reference sequence). As DNA, the CDR3 is TGTGCCTGGAGTGAGACGGGACAGGGCTACCAAGAGACCCAGTACTTC. This translates into CAWSETGQGYQETQYF.

This chain uses TRBV5-4 with TRBJ1-3; D gene ambiguous. V lost 5 bases, J lost 5 bases, and 11 bases lay in between. From germline, CDR1 is SGHNT and CDR2 YYREEE (reference sequence). The CDR3 is made up of 13 amino acids. The CDR3 here is CASSPDRRNTIYF. CDR3 DNA sequence: TGTGCCAGCAGTCCGGACCGGAGAAACACCATATATTTT.

This rearrangement joins TRBV18 to TRBJ1-2; maybe TRBD1 (5 bases). CDR1 and CDR2 (germline): KGHSH, LQKENI. Trimming took 2 bases from V and 4 from J, leaving 8 bases between them. This CDR3 comprises 13 residues. CDR3 protein: CASSPDSTYGYTF. CDR3 sequence (DNA): TGTGCCAGCTCACCAGACAGCACCTATGGCTACACCTTC.

The chain combines TRBV7-2 with TRBJ2-2; D uncertain. The germline V gene has CDR1 SGHTA and CDR2 FQGNSA. The CDR3 extends over 15 amino acids. V was shortened by 1 base and J by 6 bases, with 12 bases between the two germline ends. The CDR3 is CASSLVGQAPGELFF. The CDR3 DNA sequence: TGTGCCAGCAGCTTAGTCGGTCAGGCTCCCGGGGAGCTGTTTTTT.

The chain joins TRBV7-2 to TRBJ1-5, with D maybe TRBD1 (5 bases). The germline V gene encodes CDR1 SGHTA and CDR2 FQGNSA. The CDR3 runs to 13 residues. Trimming took 5 bases from V and 4 from J, leaving 9 bases between them. DNA for the CDR3: TGTGCCAGCAGCCAAGACAGTAATCAGCCCCAGCATTTT. This sequence encodes CASSQDSNQPQHF. The complete variable domain, with remaining parts taken from reference TRBV7-2 and TRBJ1-5, reads GAGVSQSPSNKVTEKGKDVELRCDPISGHTALYWYRQSLGQGLEFLIYFQGNSAPDKSGLPSDRFSAERTGGSVSTLTIQRTQQEDSAVYLCASSQDSNQPQHFGDGTRLSIL.

The CDR3 DNA follows: TGTGCCAGCAGCTTATATATAGTGACAGGTTCAACCGGGGAGCTGTTTTTT. The encoded protein is CASSLYIVTGSTGELFF. V usage is TRBV7-8 and J usage is TRBJ2-2; possible D gene TRBD1, 6 bases. The germline V and J ends were trimmed by 2 bases and 5 bases, with 18 bases remaining between them. This CDR3 region has 17 residues. The V gene's germline CDR1 is SGHVS and CDR2 FQNEAQ. Full variable domain (missing parts from reference TRBV7-8 and TRBJ2-2): GAGVSQSPRYKVAKRGQDVALRCDPISGHVSLFWYQQALGQGPEFLTYFQNEAQLDKSGLPSDRFFAERPEGSVSTLKIQRTQQEDSAVYLCASSLYIVTGSTGELFFGEGSRLTVL.

This clone was counted a single time. The genes are TRBV5-1 and TRBJ2-2; 10 bases map to TRBD1. The CDR3 extends over 15 amino acids. Germline assignment: CDR1 SGHRS and CDR2 YFSETQ. With 4 bases clipped from V and 4 bases from J, the junction kept 4 bases outside the gene matches. The CDR3 DNA reads as TGCGCCAGCAGCGTATGGACAGGGGGCACCGGGGAGCTGTTTTTT. It specifies CASSVWTGGTGELFF.

The chain combines TRBV5-6 with TRBJ2-7, with D unclear. V was clipped by 3 bases and J by 4 bases, with 11 bases between them. Germline lookup yields CDR1 SGHDT and CDR2 YYEEEE. CDR3 size: 13 residues. This CDR3 is CASSSQEKYEQYF. CDR3 nucleotide sequence: TGTGCCAGCAGCTCGCAGGAGAAATACGAGCAGTACTTC.

The rearrangement links TRBV28 to TRBJ2-7; D unclear. V gave up 6 bases and J gave up 4 bases, with 13 bases separating them. The germline V gene encodes CDR1 MDHEN and CDR2 SYDVKM. The CDR3 is 13 amino acids. The CDR3 DNA is TGTGCCAGCAGCCTCCGAACCCAATACGAGCAGTACTTC. Translation gives CASSLRTQYEQYF.

CDR3 bases: TGCGCCAGCAGCCCCGGACAGGGGGCAGACACCATATATTTT. Protein product: CASSPGQGADTIYF. The V call is TRBV5-1, the J call TRBJ1-3; the match to TRBD1 covers 11 bases. Germline loops: CDR1 SGHRS, CDR2 YFSETQ. The CDR3 contains 14 residues. J lost 8 bases, V lost 4 bases, and 5 bases had no gene match. The full variable domain, completed using reference TRBV5-1 and TRBJ1-3, is KAGVTQTPRYLIKTRGQQVTLSCSPISGHRSVSWYQQTPGQGLQFLFEYFSETQRNKGNFPGRFSGRQFSNSRSEMNVSTLELGDSALYLCASSPGQGADTIYFGEGSWLTVV.

The J gene is TRBJ1-2, the V gene TRBV1. TRBV1 is a recognized pseudogene. The CDR3 is made up of 16 amino acids. The CDR3 DNA sequence: TGCACCAGCAGTGTCCCGCGTGTGCGAAAGACCTATGGCTACACCTTC. Protein: CTSSVPRVRKTYGYTF.

V gene TRBV5-1 combines with J gene TRBJ1-1; D may be TRBD1 (5 bases). The germline V gene has CDR1 SGHRS and CDR2 YFSETQ. V gave up 0 bases and J gave up 1 base, with 7 bases separating them. This CDR3 comprises 14 residues. The CDR3 loop is CASSLVRENTEAFF. The CDR3 coding sequence is TGCGCCAGCAGCTTGGTCAGGGAGAACACTGAAGCTTTCTTT.

The chain combines TRBV15 with TRBJ2-5; maybe TRBD2 (6 bases). V was clipped by 0 bases and J by 4 bases, with 12 bases between them. The CDR3 is 15 amino acids. Looked up from germline, CDR1 is LNHNV and CDR2 is YYDKDF (reference sequence). CDR3 amino acids: CATSRDRRGGETQYF. Written as DNA, the CDR3 is TGTGCCACCAGCAGAGACAGGCGGGGAGGAGAGACCCAGTACTTC.

This clone was picked up a small number of times. The CDR3 is CASSPDRVGSKNIQYF. DNA for the CDR3: TGTGCCAGCTCACCGGACAGGGTCGGCTCCAAAAACATTCAGTACTTC. The J gene is TRBJ2-4, the V gene TRBV5-3, with 8 nucleotides matching TRBD1. TRBV5-3 is identified as an open reading frame with a role that is uncertain. CDR3 length: 16 residues. Unmatched junction bases numbered 12, after V lost 8 bases and J lost 2 bases.

Comment on this clone: Other DNA variants within this sample encode the same CDR3. The chain carries TRBV5-4 and TRBJ2-1; unclear D gene. The CDR3 is made up of 13 amino acids. Trimming removed 0 bases from V and 3 bases from J, with 4 bases in between. CDR1 is SGHNT, CDR2 YYREEE, per germline (reference sequence). The CDR3 region has the DNA TGTGCCAGCAGCTTGGACAGCTACAATGAGCAGTTCTTC. Residues: CASSLDSYNEQFF.